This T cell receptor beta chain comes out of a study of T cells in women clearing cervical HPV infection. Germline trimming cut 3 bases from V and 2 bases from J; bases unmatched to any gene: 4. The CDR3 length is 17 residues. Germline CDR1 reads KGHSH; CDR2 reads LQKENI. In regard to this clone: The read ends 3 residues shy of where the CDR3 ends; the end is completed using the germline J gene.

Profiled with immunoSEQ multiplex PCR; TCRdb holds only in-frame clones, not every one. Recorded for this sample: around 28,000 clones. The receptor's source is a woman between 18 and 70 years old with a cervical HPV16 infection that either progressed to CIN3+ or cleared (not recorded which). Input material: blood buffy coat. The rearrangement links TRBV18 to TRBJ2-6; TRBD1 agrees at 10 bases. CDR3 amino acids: CASSPGDRGTGANVLTF. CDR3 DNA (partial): TGTGCCAGCTCACCGGGGGACAGGGGCACTGGGGCCAACGTC.